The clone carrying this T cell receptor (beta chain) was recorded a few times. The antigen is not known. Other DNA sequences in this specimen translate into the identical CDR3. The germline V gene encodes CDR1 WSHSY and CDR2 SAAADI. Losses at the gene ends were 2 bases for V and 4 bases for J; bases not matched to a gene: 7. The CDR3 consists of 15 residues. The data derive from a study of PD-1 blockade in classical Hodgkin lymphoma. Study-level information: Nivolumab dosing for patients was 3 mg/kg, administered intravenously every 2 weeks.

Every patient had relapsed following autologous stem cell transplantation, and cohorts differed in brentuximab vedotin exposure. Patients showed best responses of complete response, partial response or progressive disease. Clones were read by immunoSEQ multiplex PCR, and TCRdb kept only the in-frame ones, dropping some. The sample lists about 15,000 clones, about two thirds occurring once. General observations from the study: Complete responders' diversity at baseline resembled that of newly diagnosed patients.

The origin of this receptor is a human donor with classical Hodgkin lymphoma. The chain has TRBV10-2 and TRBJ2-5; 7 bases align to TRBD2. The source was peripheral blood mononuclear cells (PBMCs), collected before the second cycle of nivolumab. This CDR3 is CASSEGRRELETQYF. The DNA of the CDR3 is TGCGCCAGCAGTGAGGGTCGGCGGGAGTTAGAGACCCAGTACTTC.